This T cell receptor beta chain was captured by sequencing in a study of T cells in tuberculosis. The V and J ends lost 1 base and 6 bases respectively, with 9 bases between them. There are 14 residues in the CDR3. In germline, CDR1 is SGHTA, CDR2 FQGTGA. This table comes from immunoSEQ multiplex PCR, and its TCRdb copy is limited to in-frame clones, with some not included. Here the sample spans around 35,000 clones, nearly 95% being singletons. The rearrangement links TRBV7-3 to TRBJ2-2, with D possibly TRBD2 on 5 matching bases. The TCR comes from a donor aged 10 to 29 with latent tuberculosis or without tuberculosis infection. The sequenced sample consisted of PBMCs. The CDR3 spells CASSLRRTSGELFF. The CDR3 coding sequence is TGTGCCAGCAGCTTAAGAAGGACTTCCGGGGAGCTGTTTTTT.